Below are 21 T cell receptor beta chains sequenced from a single sample in a study of blood T cell repertoires in COVID-19. Repertoires were generated with immunoSEQ multiplex PCR, while TCRdb's copy carries only in-frame clones and drops some. The table lists 90,000 to 100,000 clones, about 88% of them singletons. The material sequenced was peripheral blood. Receptors were obtained from a man older than 75 with acute or convalescent COVID-19.

V usage is TRBV18 and J usage is TRBJ1-1; TRBD1 matches at 8 bases. The V segment lost 3 bases and the J segment 1 base; nucleotides outside the gene matches: 1. This CDR3 comprises 14 residues. Per the germline V gene, CDR1 is KGHSH and CDR2 is LQKENI. CDR3 region: CASSPDRANTEAFF. In DNA, the CDR3 is TGTGCCAGCTCACCGGACAGGGCGAACACTGAAGCTTTCTTT.

The chain recombines TRBV28 with TRBJ2-7; no definite D call. From germline, CDR1 is MDHEN and CDR2 SYDVKM. The CDR3 extends over 12 amino acids. Trimming stripped 6 bases from V and 5 bases from J, with 11 bases between. The CDR3 DNA is TGTGCCAGCAGGACCCCGGGTCACGAGCAGTACTTC. Translated, it gives CASRTPGHEQYF.

The chain carries TRBV7-2 and TRBJ2-5, with TRBD2 as a possible D gene (5 bases). This CDR3 has 11 residues. CDR1 and CDR2 from the germline V gene are SGHTA and FQGNSA. Trimming took 3 bases from V and 7 from J, leaving 6 bases between them. The CDR3 is CASSLRATQYF. CDR3 bases: TGTGCCAGCAGCTTGCGGGCGACCCAGTACTTC.

The chain uses TRBV18 and TRBJ1-2, with TRBD1 as a possible D gene (5 bases). The length of the CDR3 is 13 residues. Germline V gene lookup returns CDR1 KGHSH and CDR2 LQKENI. Trimming took 4 bases from V and 3 from J, leaving 9 bases between them. The CDR3 reads CASSHDSYYGYTF. CDR3 DNA: TGTGCCAGCTCACACGACAGCTACTATGGCTACACCTTC.

This clone was detected a few times. This chain uses TRBV6-6 with TRBJ2-2; D uncertain. V dropped 6 bases and J dropped 10 bases, with 9 bases sitting between them. Per the germline V gene, CDR1 is MNHNY and CDR2 is SVGAGI (reference sequence). This CDR3 spans 11 amino acids. CDR3: CASRRREELFF. DNA for the CDR3: TGTGCCAGCAGACGTAGAGAGGAGCTGTTTTTT.

The chain has TRBV5-8 and TRBJ2-7; D is perhaps TRBD2 (6 bases). The germline V gene encodes CDR1 SGHTS and CDR2 YDEGEE. The CDR3 extends over 14 amino acids. Trimming removed 4 bases from V and 5 bases from J, with 16 bases in between. This CDR3 is CASSTRGGSNEQYF. In DNA form, the CDR3 reads TGTGCCAGCAGCACCCGTGGGGGGAGCAACGAGCAGTACTTC.

This chain links TRBV4-1 with TRBJ2-1; 12 bases are shared with TRBD2. The V gene end was trimmed by 1 base and the J gene end by 7 bases; junction bases not matched to a gene: 8. Germline CDR1 MGHRA, CDR2 YSYEKL. The CDR3 contains 17 residues. CDR3 protein: CASSQVASGRASNEQFF. DNA of the CDR3: TGCGCCAGCAGCCAAGTAGCTAGCGGGAGGGCCAGTAATGAGCAGTTCTTC.

The V gene is TRBV7-6, the J gene TRBJ2-6, with 7 bases aligning to TRBD1. The CDR3 contains 18 residues. CDR1 and CDR2 (germline): SGHVS, FNYEAQ. The ends lost 5 bases at V and 0 bases at J; junction bases unmatched: 10. As DNA, the CDR3 is TGTGCCAGCAGCACTATAGGGGGACAGTCCTCTGGGGCCAACGTCCTGACTTTC. This sequence encodes CASSTIGGQSSGANVLTF.

This sequence joins TRBV5-4 and TRBJ1-6, with 7 positions matching TRBD1. Germline V CDR1 and CDR2: SGHNT, YYREEE (reference sequence). The CDR3 is 14 residues long. V was clipped by 6 bases and J by 7 bases; unmatched bases: 7. In nucleotides, the CDR3 is TGTGCCAGCAATCACAGGGGACCCAATTCACCCCTCCACTTT. This gives the protein CASNHRGPNSPLHF.

This clone turned up a few times. The chain is built from TRBV5-6 and TRBJ1-6; TRBD1 agrees at 8 bases. The V and J ends lost 4 bases and 7 bases, in that order; junction bases with no gene match: 7. Per germline, CDR1 SGHDT and CDR2 YYEEEE. The CDR3 is made up of 15 amino acids. CDR3 sequence reads: CASSTLDRENSPLHF. The CDR3 DNA follows: TGTGCCAGCAGCACTTTGGACAGGGAGAATTCACCCCTCCACTTT.

The chain combines TRBV29-1 with TRBJ2-1; TRBD2 agrees at 8 bases. V lost 5 bases and J lost 7; bases outside the gene matches: 10. The CDR3 runs 14 residues. Germline loops: CDR1 SQVTM, CDR2 ANQGSEA. The CDR3 coding sequence is TGCAGCGTTCATGGCGGACTAGCAGGTAATGAGCAGTTCTTC. Its protein is CSVHGGLAGNEQFF.

The chain joins TRBV7-2 to TRBJ1-2, with D tentatively TRBD1 (6 bases). Trimming pared 2 bases from V and 8 bases from J, leaving 18 bases between. CDR1 and CDR2 (germline): SGHTA, FQGNSA. The CDR3 spans 15 residues. CDR3 in amino acids: CASSLLGTGPGGYTF. Written as DNA, the CDR3 is TGTGCCAGCAGCTTACTGGGTACAGGGCCCGGCGGCTACACCTTC.

This clone was picked up a small number of times. The CDR3 DNA follows: TGCGCCAGCAGCTTGGGAGCGGGGACGAACACTGAAGCTTTCTTT. Its translation is CASSLGAGTNTEAFF. The J gene is TRBJ1-1, the V gene TRBV5-1, with a weak D call TRBD1 (5 bases). The CDR3 sequence is 15 residues long. Trimming stripped 0 bases from V and 1 base from J, with 10 bases between. Germline V gene data show CDR1 as SGHRS and CDR2 as YFSETQ.

This CDR3 is CASRPRGDETQYF. The CDR3 region has the DNA TGTGCCAGCAGGCCCCGGGGAGACGAGACCCAGTACTTC. The chain has TRBV12-3 or TRBV12-4 and TRBJ2-5, with D tentatively TRBD2 (5 bases). The CDR3 runs to 13 residues. V was cut by 6 bases and J by 5 bases, with 13 bases left in between.

The gene calls are TRBV6-5 and TRBJ2-7; D might be TRBD1 (7 bases). There are 14 residues in the CDR3. Germline V lookup: CDR1 MNHEY, CDR2 SVGAGI. With 5 bases removed from V and 4 bases from J, the gap between germline ends came to 15 bases. The CDR3 reads CASSLGGGEYEQYF. In DNA form, the CDR3 reads TGTGCCAGCAGTCTTGGAGGGGGCGAATACGAGCAGTACTTC.

The J gene is TRBJ1-1, the V gene TRBV7-2; D might be TRBD1 (6 bases). CDR1 is SGHTA, CDR2 FQGNSA, per germline. The V gene lost 0 bases and the J gene lost 1 base, with 9 bases spanning the gap. The CDR3 is 15 amino acids. As DNA, the CDR3 is TGTGCCAGCAGCTTAGCAGGGACACGGAACACTGAAGCTTTCTTT. The encoded protein is CASSLAGTRNTEAFF.

CDR3 amino acids: CASSPTPTGQPQHF. The CDR3 DNA reads TGTGCCAGCAGTCCGACCCCGACGGGTCAGCCCCAGCATTTT. This chain links TRBV28 with TRBJ1-5; D unclear. The V gene lost 5 bases and the J gene lost 6 bases, with 14 bases spanning the gap. The germline gives CDR1 MDHEN, CDR2 SYDVKM. The CDR3 is 14 residues long.

The gene calls are TRBV5-5 and TRBJ1-1, with 10 bases aligning to TRBD1. V was pared by 4 bases and J by 5 bases, with 8 bases of the junction left unmatched. CDR1 and CDR2 from the germline V gene are SGHKS and YYEKEE (reference sequence). The CDR3 spans 15 residues. For the CDR3, the DNA is TGTGCCAGCAGCGTAGCGGGACAGGGGTGGACTGAAGCTTTCTTT. Its translation: CASSVAGQGWTEAFF. The complete variable domain, with remaining parts taken from reference TRBV5-5 and TRBJ1-1, reads DAGVTQSPTHLIKTRGQQVTLRCSPISGHKSVSWYQQVLGQGPQFIFQYYEKEERGRGNFPDRFSARQFPNYSSELNVNALLLGDSALYLCASSVAGQGWTEAFFGQGTRLTVV.

The genes are TRBV4-3 and TRBJ2-2, with TRBD2 matching 7 bases. CDR1 is LGHNA and CDR2 is YSLEER in the germline V gene. V shed 0 bases, J shed 4 bases, and the junction held 5 bases outside the gene matches. CDR3 length: 16 residues. CDR3 amino acids: CASSQDPGRSTGELFF. For the CDR3, the DNA is TGCGCCAGCAGCCAAGATCCCGGGAGGAGCACCGGGGAGCTGTTTTTT.

The rearrangement joins TRBV5-1 to TRBJ2-1; 8 nucleotides align to TRBD2. Germline values: CDR1 SGHRS, CDR2 YFSETQ. The ends lost 0 bases at V and 6 bases at J; junction bases unmatched: 8. The CDR3 consists of 16 residues. DNA for the CDR3: TGCGCCAGCAGCTTGGCACTAGCGGCGGCTGGCAATGAGCAGTTCTTC. It is translated as CASSLALAAAGNEQFF.

This chain links TRBV6-6 with TRBJ1-1; possibly TRBD1 for D (6 bases). The CDR3 runs to 13 residues. Germline V gives CDR1 MNHNY, CDR2 SVGAGI (reference sequence). The ends were cut back, 5 bases at V and 5 bases at J, with 12 bases in the middle. CDR3 DNA: TGTGCCAGCAGTAGTCCAGGGGATACTGAAGCTTTCTTT. Protein product: CASSSPGDTEAFF.